The 13 T cell receptor beta chains presented below share a single source sample, sequenced in a study of blood T cells in healthy people across ages. Primers used in a second PCR of about 7 to 11 cycles were a sample-barcoded 5' primer and a J-beta primer mix. One entry per CDR3 protein results from TCRdb running MiXCR on the 5' RACE reads. Found here are roughly 650,000 distinct CDR3 sequences, roughly 32% of them singletons; the top ten hold roughly 15%. Material: blood. The origin of the receptors is a woman aged 80 or over in good health.

This clonotype was detected only a few times. The genes are TRBV2 and TRBJ1-5; 11 nucleotides align to TRBD1. Unmatched junction bases numbered 3, after V lost 3 bases and J lost 2 bases. The CDR3 consists of 16 residues. CDR1 SNHLY and CDR2 FYNNEI come from the germline V gene. The CDR3 here is CASSEDRGPRNQPQHF. The CDR3, as DNA: TGTGCCAGCAGTGAGGACAGGGGGCCTCGCAATCAGCCCCAGCATTTT.

The chain carries TRBV6-1 and TRBJ1-1; D is unclear. Germline V CDR1 and CDR2: MNHNS, SASEGT. V lost 6 bases and J lost 2, with 10 bases in between. The CDR3 consists of 13 residues. The CDR3 coding sequence is TGTGCCAGCAGGGGTAAACGAAACACTGAAGCTTTCTTT. It codes for CASRGKRNTEAFF.

This clonotype occurred once. A much larger clone sits a single nucleotide away, making a read error possible. V is TRBV7-8 and J is TRBJ2-7, with D perhaps being TRBD1 or TRBD2 (7 bases each). The end of the DNA is better explained by TRBJ2-5, so the J call may be wrong. This CDR3 has 16 residues. Germline V CDR1 and CDR2: SGHVS, FQNEAQ. Here the CDR3 reads CASSPGGGGTRETQYF. CDR3 DNA: TGTGCCAGCAGCCCAGGGGGGGGTGGGACCCGAGAGACCCAGTACTTC.

About this clonotype: A read error is possible here, since a much larger clone lies one base away. The chain couples TRBV14 to TRBJ2-4; D might be TRBD2 (6 bases). This CDR3 region has 13 residues. Germline V CDR1 and CDR2: SGHDN, FVKESK. Trimming left V 7 bases short and J 3 bases short, with 10 bases between. The CDR3 reads CASNMDYKNIQYF. CDR3 nucleotide sequence: TGTGCCAGCAACATGGACTACAAAAACATTCAGTACTTC. The entire variable domain, with the rest obtained from reference TRBV14 and TRBJ2-4, is as follows: EAGVTQFPSHSVIEKGQTVTLRCDPISGHDNLYWYRRVMGKEIKFLLHFVKESKQDESGMPNNRFLAERTGGTYSTLKVQPAELEDSGVYFCASNMDYKNIQYFGAGTRLSVL.

At least ten counts were recorded for this clonotype. The rearrangement joins TRBV5-1 to TRBJ2-3; 9 positions match TRBD2. Germline CDR1 reads SGHRS; CDR2 reads YFSETQ. The CDR3 runs 16 residues. With V trimmed by 0 bases and J by 2 bases, 4 bases remained unmatched. CDR3 coding DNA: TGCGCCAGCAGCTTGGCCAGCGGGGGGTTCACAGATACGCAGTATTTT. It specifies CASSLASGGFTDTQYF. The full variable domain, in which reference TRBV5-1 and TRBJ2-3 provide the parts outside the CDR3, is KAGVTQTPRYLIKTRGQQVTLSCSPISGHRSVSWYQQTPGQGLQFLFEYFSETQRNKGNFPGRFSGRQFSNSRSEMNVSTLELGDSALYLCASSLASGGFTDTQYFGPGTRLTVL.

This clonotype occurred many times. The chain links TRBV5-1 to TRBJ2-7, with D possibly matching TRBD1 (6 bases). V dropped 0 bases and J dropped 5 bases, with 12 bases sitting between them. CDR3 length equals 14 residues. Germline V CDR1 and CDR2: SGHRS, YFSETQ. CDR3 nucleotides: TGCGCCAGCAGCTTGGTCCAGGGGCCTAACGAGCAGTACTTC. Translating it yields CASSLVQGPNEQYF.

This clonotype was seen at least ten times. V is TRBV2 and J is TRBJ2-7; TRBD1 aligns across 8 bases. Germline assignment: CDR1 SNHLY and CDR2 FYNNEI. V shed 6 bases, J shed 3 bases, and the junction held 4 bases outside the gene matches. This CDR3 spans 13 amino acids. This CDR3 is CASSGDRNYEQYF. CDR3 sequence (DNA): TGTGCCAGCAGCGGGGACAGGAACTACGAGCAGTACTTC.

In this sample, this clonotype turned up many times. This chain links TRBV27 with TRBJ2-3; D unresolved. The CDR3 has 15 amino acids. V lost 5 bases and J lost 0, with 12 bases in between. Germline V gene lookup returns CDR1 MNHEY and CDR2 SMNVEV (reference sequence). The CDR3 loop reads CASSNTESSTDTQYF. The CDR3 bases are TGTGCCAGCAGTAATACAGAAAGCAGCACAGATACGCAGTATTTT.

This clonotype was counted at least ten times. This chain connects TRBV10-2 to TRBJ2-1; 8 nucleotides line up with TRBD1. The V gene end was trimmed by 6 bases and the J gene end by 2 bases; junction bases not matched to a gene: 12. The CDR3 sequence is 17 residues long. CDR1 and CDR2 from the germline V gene are WSHSY and SAAADI. The CDR3 region is CASSDPGGQGTYNEQFF. CDR3 in DNA: TGCGCCAGCAGCGACCCCGGTGGACAGGGAACCTACAATGAGCAGTTCTTC.

The sample holds many counts of this clonotype. The rearrangement uses TRBV7-9 and TRBJ2-1; D perhaps matches TRBD2 (6 bases). The germline V and J ends were trimmed by 8 bases and 6 bases, with 14 bases remaining between them. The CDR3 runs 13 residues. The germline gives CDR1 SEHNR, CDR2 FQNEAQ (reference sequence). CDR3 residues: CASQPRLVNEQFF. CDR3 sequence (DNA): TGTGCCAGCCAACCCCGACTAGTCAATGAGCAGTTCTTC.

Many counts were recorded for this clonotype. V gene TRBV7-6 combines with J gene TRBJ2-3; 13 bases align to TRBD2. With 5 bases clipped from V and 0 bases from J, the junction kept 2 bases outside the gene matches. This CDR3 spans 16 amino acids. Germline lookup yields CDR1 SGHVS and CDR2 FNYEAQ. The CDR3 sequence is CASSILAGGSTDTQYF. The CDR3 nucleotides read TGTGCCAGCAGCATACTAGCGGGGGGGAGCACAGATACGCAGTATTTT.

The CDR3 DNA follows: TGTGCCAGCAGCCCCCGATTACCCGGAGAGACCCAGTACTTC. Its protein product is CASSPRLPGETQYF. V and J are TRBV7-2 and TRBJ2-7; D uncertain. The end of the DNA fits TRBJ2-5 better, so the J call may be wrong. This CDR3 is 14 amino acids long. Germline-derived CDR1 and CDR2 are SGHTA and FQGNSA.

This chain connects TRBV6-6 to TRBJ1-5; D gene unclear. The CDR3 is made up of 13 amino acids. Germline values: CDR1 MNHNY, CDR2 SVGAGI (reference sequence). Trimming took 2 bases from V and 7 from J, leaving 9 bases between them. The CDR3: CASSYTQRQPQHF. The CDR3 region has the DNA TGTGCCAGCAGTTACACTCAGAGGCAGCCCCAGCATTTT.